A single sample gave rise to the 28 T cell receptor beta chains below, sequenced in a study of shared clonotypes between healthy human individuals. Libraries were prepared by immunoSEQ multiplex PCR; TCRdb keeps only in-frame clonotypes and omits some of them. The sample contains approximately 530,000 clones, about 95% of which appear only once. The sequenced material came from naive CD4+ T cells sorted from blood. Subset in this sample: CD45RA+ positively selected. These receptor sequences come from a young woman in good health.

The chain employs TRBV5-1 and TRBJ1-1; no clear D. Trimming pared 0 bases from V and 1 base from J, leaving 10 bases between. The CDR3 has 15 amino acids. The germline V gene encodes CDR1 SGHRS and CDR2 YFSETQ. As DNA, the CDR3 is TGCGCCAGCAGCTTGGTGTCGGGTTCGAACACTGAAGCTTTCTTT. It specifies CASSLVSGSNTEAFF. Full variable domain (remainder filled in from reference TRBV5-1 and TRBJ1-1): KAGVTQTPRYLIKTRGQQVTLSCSPISGHRSVSWYQQTPGQGLQFLFEYFSETQRNKGNFPGRFSGRQFSNSRSEMNVSTLELGDSALYLCASSLVSGSNTEAFFGQGTRLTVV.

This clone was observed a few times. The chain is built from TRBV7-9 and TRBJ1-2; TRBD1 might be the D (5 bases). The CDR3 has 14 amino acids. In germline, CDR1 is SEHNR, CDR2 FQNEAQ (reference sequence). The V gene lost 5 bases and the J gene lost 7 bases, with 17 bases spanning the gap. Here the CDR3 DNA reads TGTGCCAGCAGCGGGGACCCACTGGCGGCTGGCTACACCTTC. It codes for CASSGDPLAAGYTF.

This chain connects TRBV5-1 to TRBJ2-7; 7 bases align to TRBD1. The CDR3 runs 13 residues. CDR1 is SGHRS, CDR2 YFSETQ, per germline. Trimming removed 3 bases from V and 2 bases from J; junction bases left unmatched: 2. The CDR3 DNA follows: TGCGCCAGCAGCTCAGACAGGGCCTACGAGCAGTACTTC. Its translation is CASSSDRAYEQYF.

The chain couples TRBV18 to TRBJ2-3; D may be TRBD1 (5 bases). Germline lookup yields CDR1 KGHSH and CDR2 LQKENI. The CDR3 extends over 16 amino acids. V lost 3 bases and J lost 1, with 14 bases in between. The CDR3 is CASSPGKGAGTDTQYF. The CDR3, as DNA: TGTGCCAGCTCACCGGGGAAAGGGGCAGGCACAGATACGCAGTATTTT.

The chain is built from TRBV6-6 and TRBJ2-7; either TRBD1 or TRBD2 may supply D (5 bases each). Deletions cut 6 bases from V and 0 bases from J, with 12 bases between. This CDR3 comprises 14 residues. Germline V lookup: CDR1 MNHNY, CDR2 SVGAGI (reference sequence). Written as DNA, the CDR3 is TGTGCCAGCAGCGGGACGGAACTCTCCTACGAGCAGTACTTC. The encoded protein is CASSGTELSYEQYF.

The chain recombines TRBV4-1 with TRBJ2-7, with D possibly being TRBD1 or TRBD2 (6 bases each). V lost 1 base and J lost 4, with 23 bases in between. From germline, CDR1 is MGHRA and CDR2 YSYEKL. This CDR3 is built from 18 residues. CDR3 sequence: CASSQGPRRAKGGYEQYF. As DNA, the CDR3 is TGCGCCAGCAGCCAAGGGCCCCGGAGGGCCAAAGGGGGATACGAGCAGTACTTC.

This chain connects TRBV28 to TRBJ1-2; 9 bases align to TRBD1. J was trimmed by 8 bases and V by 5 bases; bases with no gene match: 15. The CDR3 is 16 residues long. Germline V CDR1 and CDR2: MDHEN, SYDVKM. This CDR3 is CASSNPGTGQHPGYTF. The DNA of the CDR3 is TGTGCCAGCAGTAACCCGGGGACAGGGCAACACCCGGGCTACACCTTC.

The chain employs TRBV18 and TRBJ2-5, with 11 bases aligning to TRBD2. V lost 3 bases to trimming and J lost 4 bases; unmatched junction nucleotides: 13. The germline gives CDR1 KGHSH, CDR2 LQKENI. The CDR3 contains 18 residues. This chain's CDR3 is CASSPGLAGSYKRETQYF. CDR3 in DNA: TGTGCCAGCTCACCTGGACTAGCGGGCTCGTATAAGAGAGAGACCCAGTACTTC.

This chain links TRBV5-4 with TRBJ1-1, with D maybe TRBD1 (6 bases). Germline V gives CDR1 SGHNT, CDR2 YYREEE (reference sequence). Trimming took 5 bases from V and 5 from J, leaving 16 bases between them. This CDR3 is 14 amino acids long. CDR3 amino acids: CASSGGAFATEAFF. The CDR3 nucleotides are TGTGCCAGCAGTGGGGGGGCCTTCGCGACTGAAGCTTTCTTT.

V and J are TRBV11-3 and TRBJ2-3; TRBD2 aligns across 7 bases. V lost 0 bases, J lost 3 bases, and 6 bases stayed unmatched. The CDR3 is made up of 16 amino acids. Germline-derived CDR1 and CDR2 are SGHNT and YENEEA. CDR3 nucleotides: TGTGCCAGCAGCTTAGATCGCGGGGGTGGAACAGATACGCAGTATTTT. Translated: CASSLDRGGGTDTQYF. The variable domain in full, with the rest retrieved from reference TRBV11-3 and TRBJ2-3, is EAGVVQSPRYKIIEKKQPVAFWCNPISGHNTLYWYLQNLGQGPELLIRYENEEAVDDSQLPKDRFSAERLKGVDSTLKIQPAELGDSAVYLCASSLDRGGGTDTQYFGPGTRLTVL.

The genes are TRBV7-4 and TRBJ2-5; D is undetermined. This CDR3 is 17 amino acids long. The germline V gene has CDR1 SGHVT and CDR2 SQSDAQ. V lost 5 bases to trimming and J lost 2 bases, with 21 bases between them. The CDR3 region is CASSPWRRFGVQETQYF. The CDR3 region has the DNA TGTGCCAGCAGCCCATGGCGGCGTTTTGGAGTACAAGAGACCCAGTACTTC.

This clone has only one observation. This chain uses TRBV29-1 with TRBJ2-7, with 10 nucleotides matching TRBD1. Unmatched junction bases numbered 13, after V lost 4 bases and J lost 7 bases. This CDR3 comprises 15 residues. Germline CDR1 SQVTM, CDR2 ANQGSEA. CDR3 nucleotides: TGCAGCGTTGGAAACTCCGGGACAGGGGTCGGGGAGCAGTACTTC. Translated, it gives CSVGNSGTGVGEQYF.

Here the CDR3 reads CASSAPRREAFF. CDR3 nucleotide sequence: TGTGCCAGCAGCGCCCCCCGAAGAGAAGCTTTCTTT. The rearrangement links TRBV21-1 to TRBJ1-1. TRBV21-1 is deemed a pseudogene. The CDR3 contains 12 residues.

The chain carries TRBV6-1 and TRBJ1-1; D gene ambiguous. The CDR3 loop spans 13 amino acids. The germline gives CDR1 MNHNS, CDR2 SASEGT. V lost 8 bases to trimming and J lost 2 bases, with 12 bases between them. CDR3: CASPKLGNTEAFF. The CDR3 region has the DNA TGTGCCAGCCCTAAACTGGGTAACACTGAAGCTTTCTTT.

The genes are TRBV21-1 and TRBJ2-7; the listed D gene, TRBD1, was not tested against the DNA. TRBV21-1 is flagged as a pseudogene. The CDR3 runs 16 residues. The CDR3 bases are TGTGCCAGCAGCAAAGCGGGGAGGACAGGGACCTACGAGCAGTACTTC. It yields the protein CASSKAGRTGTYEQYF.

This sequence joins TRBV10-2 and TRBJ2-7, with TRBD1 matching 7 bases. Germline CDR1 WSHSY, CDR2 SAAADI. This CDR3 contains 18 residues. V gave up 4 bases and J gave up 1 base; unmatched junction bases: 16. The CDR3 sequence is CASSGPTHGTVGSYEQYF. Here the CDR3 DNA reads TGCGCCAGCAGTGGACCAACCCACGGGACAGTTGGATCCTACGAGCAGTACTTC.

This chain uses TRBV5-5 with TRBJ2-7, with TRBD1 matching over 10 bases. This CDR3 contains 14 residues. Germline CDR1 reads SGHKS; CDR2 reads YYEKEE (reference sequence). After removal of 4 bases from V and 4 bases from J, the junction contained 5 bases not matched to a gene. CDR3 bases: TGTGCCAGCAGCCCGGGACAGGGGATTTACGAGCAGTACTTC. Translated, it gives CASSPGQGIYEQYF.

V gene TRBV7-8 combines with J gene TRBJ1-2; D is unresolved. Trimming shortened V by 5 bases and J by 8 bases, and 21 bases separated the two germline ends. This CDR3 has 15 residues. Germline V gives CDR1 SGHVS, CDR2 FQNEAQ. The CDR3 nucleotides read TGTGCCAGCAGCGAAGGCCCGCCCGTGGGGAGCGGCTACACCTTC. The encoded protein is CASSEGPPVGSGYTF.

The J gene is TRBJ2-1, the V gene TRBV9, with TRBD1 matching over 8 bases. Germline CDR1 reads SGDLS; CDR2 reads YYNGEE. With 1 base clipped from V and 9 bases from J, the junction kept 9 bases outside the gene matches. This CDR3 contains 15 residues. The CDR3 spells CASSVLDRVAGEQFF. The CDR3 DNA reads TGTGCCAGCAGCGTATTGGACAGGGTGGCGGGTGAGCAGTTCTTC.

The chain couples TRBV7-8 to TRBJ2-7; 7 bases are shared with TRBD1. Germline V gene lookup returns CDR1 SGHVS and CDR2 FQNEAQ. The CDR3 has 14 residues. Unmatched junction bases numbered 9, after V lost 4 bases and J lost 6 bases. The CDR3 DNA follows: TGTGCCAGCAGCTCACTCCGACAGGGTTCCGAGCAGTACTTC. Amino acid sequence: CASSSLRQGSEQYF.

V usage is TRBV5-1 and J usage is TRBJ2-4; the match to TRBD2 covers 8 bases. The germline CDR1 and CDR2 sequences are SGHRS and YFSETQ. V shed 0 bases and J 0 bases; nucleotides not matched to a gene: 11. The CDR3 has 19 amino acids. The CDR3 region has the DNA TGCGCCAGCAGCTTGGGTGCCGAGCGGGGGCTCCTAGCCAAAAACATTCAGTACTTC. Amino acid sequence: CASSLGAERGLLAKNIQYF. Looking up the rest from reference TRBV5-1 and TRBJ2-4 gives the full variable domain: KAGVTQTPRYLIKTRGQQVTLSCSPISGHRSVSWYQQTPGQGLQFLFEYFSETQRNKGNFPGRFSGRQFSNSRSEMNVSTLELGDSALYLCASSLGAERGLLAKNIQYFGAGTRLSVL.

The count of this clone is one. This sequence joins TRBV6-5 and TRBJ2-1, with TRBD1 as a possible D gene (6 bases). Germline CDR1 MNHEY, CDR2 SVGAGI. V shed 5 bases and J shed 12 bases, with 14 bases lying between them. This CDR3 comprises 12 residues. The CDR3 bases are TGTGCCAGCAGTCAGCCCAGGGGCAGGCAGTTCTTC. This sequence encodes CASSQPRGRQFF.

This sequence joins TRBV18 and TRBJ2-3, with 10 bases that match TRBD2. The length of the CDR3 is 16 residues. With V trimmed by 3 bases and J by 8 bases, 11 bases remained unmatched. Germline CDR1 is KGHSH and CDR2 is LQKENI. The CDR3 here is CASSPGTSDYMGTQYF. The DNA of the CDR3 is TGTGCCAGCTCACCCGGGACTAGCGATTACATGGGTACGCAGTATTTT.

CDR3 protein: CASSYAGASGVQYF. In DNA, the CDR3 is TGTGCCAGCAGTTACGCCGGGGCTAGCGGCGTCCAGTACTTC. The V gene is TRBV6-5, the J gene TRBJ2-5; TRBD2 aligns across 7 bases. This CDR3 region has 14 residues. V dropped 2 bases and J dropped 10; count of bases not matched to a gene: 10. Germline lookup yields CDR1 MNHEY and CDR2 SVGAGI.

The gene calls are TRBV28 and TRBJ2-7; 7 bases fit TRBD1. With V trimmed by 7 bases and J by 3 bases, 6 bases remained unmatched. CDR1 MDHEN and CDR2 SYDVKM come from the germline V gene. The CDR3 has 13 residues. The CDR3 is CASTPGGNYEQYF. The DNA for the CDR3 is TGTGCCAGCACCCCAGGGGGAAACTACGAGCAGTACTTC.

The chain couples TRBV29-1 to TRBJ2-7, with D unresolved. This CDR3 comprises 12 residues. Looked up from germline, CDR1 is SQVTM and CDR2 is ANQGSEA. Trimming took 1 base from V and 2 from J, leaving 6 bases between them. In DNA, the CDR3 is TGCAGCGTTGAAGGCCAGGCCTACGAGCAGTACTTC. Its protein is CSVEGQAYEQYF.

This chain connects TRBV10-3 to TRBJ2-4; TRBD1 aligns across 8 bases. The ends lost 4 bases at V and 6 bases at J; junction bases unmatched: 8. This CDR3 has 15 amino acids. CDR1 and CDR2 from the germline V gene are ENHRY and SYGVKD. In nucleotides, the CDR3 is TGTGCCATCAGTGTTGGACAGGGCGACGGAAACATTCAGTACTTC. Protein sequence: CAISVGQGDGNIQYF.

V and J are TRBV28 and TRBJ1-5, with D maybe TRBD1 (5 bases). V lost 8 bases, J lost 1 base, and 9 bases lay in between. The length of the CDR3 is 13 residues. Germline V gene sequence: CDR1 MDHEN, CDR2 SYDVKM. This chain's CDR3 is CASGAPSNQPQHF. DNA of the CDR3: TGTGCCAGCGGGGCGCCAAGCAATCAGCCCCAGCATTTT.